A few counts support the clone carrying this T cell receptor beta chain. This sample stems from a study of patients and donors after allogeneic stem cell transplantation. TCRdb independently ran MiXCR on the RT-PCR reads; one entry per CDR3 protein. The sample carries under 200,000 distinct CDR3 sequences, more than 20% recorded once. Germline CDR1 and CDR2: DFQATT and SNEGSKA (reference sequence). The CDR3 is made up of 15 amino acids. The V and J ends lost 6 bases and 4 bases respectively, with 19 bases between them. V is TRBV20-1 and J is TRBJ2-1; tentatively, D is TRBD2 (6 bases). Input material: blood, either unsorted or a sorted T cell fraction (not recorded which). This TCR was recovered from a human donor who was either an allogeneic HSCT recipient or a stem cell or donor lymphocyte infusion donor (not recorded which). It is not recorded whose cells these are; they may come from a transplant donor. The chain's CDR3 is CSASRGSGGYNEQFF. CDR3 coding DNA: TGCAGTGCCAGTCGAGGTAGCGGAGGGTACAATGAGCAGTTCTTC.